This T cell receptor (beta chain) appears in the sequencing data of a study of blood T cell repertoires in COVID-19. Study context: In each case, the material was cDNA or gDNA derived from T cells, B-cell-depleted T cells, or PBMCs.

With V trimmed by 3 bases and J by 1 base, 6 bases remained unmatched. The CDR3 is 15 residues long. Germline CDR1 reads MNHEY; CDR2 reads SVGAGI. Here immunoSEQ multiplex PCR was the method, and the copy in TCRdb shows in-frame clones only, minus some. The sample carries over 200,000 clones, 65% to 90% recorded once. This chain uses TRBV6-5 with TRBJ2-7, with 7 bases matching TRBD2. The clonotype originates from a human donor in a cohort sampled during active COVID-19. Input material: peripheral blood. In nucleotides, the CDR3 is TGTGCCAGCAGTTATTACGCTAGCGGTTCCTACGAGCAGTACTTC. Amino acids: CASSYYASGSYEQYF.